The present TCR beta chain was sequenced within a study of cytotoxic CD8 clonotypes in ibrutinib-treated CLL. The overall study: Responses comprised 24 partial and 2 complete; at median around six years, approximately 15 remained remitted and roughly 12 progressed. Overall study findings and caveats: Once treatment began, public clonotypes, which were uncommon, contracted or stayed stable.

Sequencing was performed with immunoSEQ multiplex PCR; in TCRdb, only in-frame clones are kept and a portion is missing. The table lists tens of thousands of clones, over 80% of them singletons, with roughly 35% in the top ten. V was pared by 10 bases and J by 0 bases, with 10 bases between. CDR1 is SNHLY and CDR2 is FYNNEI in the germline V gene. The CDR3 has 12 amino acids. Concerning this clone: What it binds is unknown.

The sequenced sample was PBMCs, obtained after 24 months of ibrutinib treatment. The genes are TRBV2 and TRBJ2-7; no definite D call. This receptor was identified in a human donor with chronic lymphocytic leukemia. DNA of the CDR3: TGTGCCACCCGGTGGATCTCCTACGAGCAGTACTTC. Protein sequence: CATRWISYEQYF.